These T cell receptor beta chains were read from a single sample in a study of CD8+CD57+ T cells in acquired aplastic anemia. Via MiXCR, TCRdb re-called the reads, giving one row per CDR3 protein. The data show more than 150,000 distinct CDR3 sequences, approximately 46% seen once. Sample: sorted CD4+, CD8+, or CD8+CD57+ T cells (not recorded which) from PBMCs. These receptors were collected from a human donor in good health. CDR3s include the opening cysteine and the closing phenylalanine or tryptophan. D genes are given only for firm matches. Where a row states a size, it is once, few, many or the class of an expanded clone; other rows omit it.

d_call j_call v_call clone_size cdr3_aa cdr3_nt
- TRBJ2-1 TRBV4-1 many CASSQDPRGAGNNEQFF TGCGCCAGCAGCCAAGATCCCCGGGGCGCCGGAAACAATGAGCAGTTCTTC
TRBD1 TRBJ2-7 TRBV20-1 - CSARDSLGSTYEQYF TGCAGTGCCCGGGACAGCCTGGGAAGCACCTACGAGCAGTACTTC
- TRBJ1-6 TRBV12-3/TRBV12-4 - CASTPEHSNSPLHF TGTGCCAGCACCCCGGAGCACAGTAATTCACCCCTCCACTTT
- TRBJ1-5 TRBV5-6 many CASSSGPPLPNRPQHF TGTGCCAGCAGCTCCGGGCCACCGTTGCCCAATCGGCCCCAGCATTTT
TRBD2 TRBJ2-3 TRBV10-3 - CAILATSTDTQYF TGTGCCATACTAGCGACGAGCACAGATACGCAGTATTTT
TRBD2 TRBJ2-2 TRBV19 many CASSILAGGPGELFF TGTGCCAGTAGTATCTTAGCGGGAGGGCCCGGGGAGCTGTTTTTT
- TRBJ1-3 TRBV12-3/TRBV12-4 once CASRSRQEGNTIYF TGTGCCAGCAGGTCACGACAGGAAGGAAACACCATATATTTT
- TRBJ1-5 TRBV15 many CATSRGWSEQPQHF TGTGCCACCAGCAGAGGTTGGTCGGAACAGCCCCAGCATTTT
TRBD1 TRBJ2-5 TRBV20-1 - CSARDRARGETQYF TGCAGTGCCCGGGACAGGGCGCGCGGGGAGACCCAGTACTTC
- TRBJ2-5 TRBV3-1 - CASSQDGKGRETQYF TGTGCCAGCAGCCAAGATGGTAAGGGGCGGGAGACCCAGTACTTC
- TRBJ1-1 TRBV9 few CASSSTLGTEAFF TGTGCCAGCAGCTCCACCCTGGGGACTGAAGCTTTCTTT
TRBD1 TRBJ1-2 TRBV15 - CATSNTSGGFFYGYTF TGTGCCACCAGCAATACCTCAGGGGGCTTTTTCTATGGCTACACCTTC
- TRBJ1-2 TRBV2 - CASSLGAGLGYGYTF TGTGCCAGCAGTTTAGGGGCAGGGTTAGGCTATGGCTACACCTTC
TRBD1 TRBJ1-2 TRBV6-1 once CASSASETGNYGYTF TGTGCCAGCAGTGCTTCCGAGACAGGGAACTATGGCTACACCTTC
- TRBJ2-7 TRBV6-6 many CASSYSGGEQYF TGTGCCAGCAGTTACTCCGGCGGCGAGCAGTACTTC
- TRBJ2-1 TRBV7-3 many CASSLNGGYEQFF TGTGCCAGCAGCTTAAACGGGGGATATGAGCAGTTCTTC
- TRBJ2-3 TRBV2 many CASPTGTVRTDTQYF TGTGCCAGCCCGACTGGGACTGTCCGCACAGATACGCAGTATTTT
- TRBJ2-4 TRBV25-1 many CASSEVSENIQYF TGTGCCAGCAGTGAGGTTTCCGAAAACATTCAGTACTTC
TRBD1 TRBJ1-2 TRBV6-1 many CASSDDRTGANYGYTF TGTGCCAGCAGTGACGATAGGACAGGGGCCAACTATGGCTACACCTTC
- TRBJ2-5 TRBV11-3 many CASSLDSLYQETQYF TGTGCCAGCAGCCTCGACAGTTTGTACCAAGAGACCCAGTACTTC
- TRBJ2-7 TRBV3-1 few CASSFNSRERYF TGTGCCAGCAGCTTCAACAGTAGGGAGCGGTACTTC
- TRBJ1-2 TRBV27 - CASTPFAGAGNYGYTF TGTGCCAGCACCCCATTCGCGGGGGCCGGTAACTATGGCTACACCTTC
- TRBJ1-3 TRBV2 - CASRRNRDTIYF TGTGCCAGCAGACGAAACAGAGACACCATATATTTT
TRBD1 TRBJ1-3 TRBV11-1 many CASSGKGQAHLLSGNTIYF TGTGCCAGCAGCGGTAAGGGACAGGCCCACCTCTTGTCGGGAAACACCATATATTTT
- TRBJ2-5 TRBV19 - CASSIQGRQETQYF TGTGCCAGTAGTATACAGGGCCGACAAGAGACCCAGTACTTC
- TRBJ2-7 TRBV19 few CASSPDTGSYEQYF TGTGCCAGTAGTCCCGATACTGGTTCCTACGAGCAGTACTTC
TRBD2 TRBJ2-5 TRBV3-1 once CASSQVAGGRETQYF TGTGCCAGCAGCCAAGTAGCGGGGGGGCGGGAGACCCAGTACTTC
- TRBJ2-2 TRBV5-1 many CASSLERVRQQSGELFF TGCGCCAGCAGCTTGGAGCGTGTGCGACAGCAAAGCGGGGAGCTGTTTTTT
- TRBJ1-1 TRBV7-2 - CASSLESGGEAFF TGTGCCAGCAGCTTAGAGAGCGGGGGGGAAGCTTTCTTT
- TRBJ1-2 TRBV15 - CATSNQDYGYTF TGTGCCACCAGTAACCAGGACTATGGCTACACCTTC
- TRBJ1-2 TRBV7-9 - CASSLDTDYGYTF TGTGCCAGCAGCTTAGACACCGATTATGGCTACACCTTC
- TRBJ1-1 TRBV7-2 many CASSLVLIGTEAFF TGTGCCAGCAGCTTAGTTCTTATCGGAACTGAAGCTTTCTTT
TRBD2 TRBJ2-1 TRBV19 many CASSKGGSSYNEQFF TGTGCCAGTAGTAAAGGCGGGAGCTCCTACAATGAGCAGTTCTTC
- TRBJ1-5 TRBV6-1 many CASRETGGNQPQHF TGTGCCAGCAGGGAAACGGGAGGCAATCAGCCCCAGCATTTT
- TRBJ2-1 TRBV6-1 - CASSEARRDEQFF TGTGCCAGCAGTGAAGCGAGGAGGGATGAGCAGTTCTTC
- TRBJ2-1 TRBV5-1 many CASSFDQNNEQFF TGCGCCAGCAGCTTCGACCAGAACAATGAGCAGTTCTTC
- TRBJ2-7 TRBV7-2 - CASSSRTGAYEQYF TGTGCCAGCAGCTCCCGGACGGGGGCCTACGAGCAGTACTTC
- TRBJ1-1 TRBV7-6 many CASSLSPDTEAFF TGTGCCAGCAGCTTATCTCCAGACACTGAAGCTTTCTTT
- TRBJ1-4 TRBV20-1 many CSASITGTTNEKLFF TGCAGTGCGTCCATCACAGGAACAACTAATGAAAAACTGTTTTTT
TRBD1 TRBJ2-5 TRBV18 few CASSPRDRVSQYF TGTGCCAGCTCACCTAGGGACAGGGTGTCCCAGTACTTC
- TRBJ2-7 TRBV20-1 - CSARVRDSYEQYF TGCAGTGCTAGAGTCCGGGACTCCTACGAGCAGTACTTC
- TRBJ1-6 TRBV12-5 - CASGAGTPLSPLHF TGTGCTAGTGGCGCCGGGACCCCTCTTTCACCCCTCCACTTT
- TRBJ2-3 TRBV5-1 many CASSPSASTDTQYF TGCGCCAGCAGCCCTAGCGCTAGCACAGATACGCAGTATTTT
- TRBJ2-1 TRBV15 many CATSGGGLGRGRDNEQFF TGTGCCACCAGCGGGGGGGGCTTGGGCAGGGGGCGGGACAATGAGCAGTTCTTC
TRBD1 TRBJ2-7 TRBV19 many CASSTYRTGAGYEQYF TGTGCCAGTAGTACCTACCGGACAGGGGCAGGCTACGAGCAGTACTTC
- TRBJ2-6 TRBV28 few CASSTRGGGSAGANVLTF TGTGCCAGCAGTACCCGGGGAGGGGGAAGTGCTGGGGCCAACGTCCTGACTTTC
TRBD1 TRBJ1-1 TRBV7-9 - CASSPHRAGGTEAFF TGTGCCAGCAGCCCTCACAGGGCAGGGGGGACTGAAGCTTTCTTT
TRBD2 TRBJ2-5 TRBV20-1 - CSARSGHLAGPQETQYF TGCAGTGCCCGCAGCGGTCATCTAGCGGGGCCCCAAGAGACCCAGTACTTC
- TRBJ2-7 TRBV5-1 - CASSLADITYEQYF TGCGCCAGCAGCTTGGCCGACATTACCTACGAGCAGTACTTC
- TRBJ2-1 TRBV11-2 - CASSSDWDSYNEQFF TGTGCCAGCAGCTCCGACTGGGACTCCTACAATGAGCAGTTCTTC
- TRBJ1-4 TRBV4-2 many CASSQDPDPGNEKLFF TGTGCCAGCAGCCAGGATCCGGACCCAGGGAACGAAAAACTGTTTTTT
TRBD1 TRBJ2-3 TRBV6-1 - CASRPGTGEWTDTQYF TGTGCCAGCAGACCCGGGACAGGGGAATGGACAGATACGCAGTATTTT
TRBD1 TRBJ1-5 TRBV20-1 - CSANRGGNQPQHF TGCAGTGCTAACAGGGGAGGCAATCAGCCCCAGCATTTT